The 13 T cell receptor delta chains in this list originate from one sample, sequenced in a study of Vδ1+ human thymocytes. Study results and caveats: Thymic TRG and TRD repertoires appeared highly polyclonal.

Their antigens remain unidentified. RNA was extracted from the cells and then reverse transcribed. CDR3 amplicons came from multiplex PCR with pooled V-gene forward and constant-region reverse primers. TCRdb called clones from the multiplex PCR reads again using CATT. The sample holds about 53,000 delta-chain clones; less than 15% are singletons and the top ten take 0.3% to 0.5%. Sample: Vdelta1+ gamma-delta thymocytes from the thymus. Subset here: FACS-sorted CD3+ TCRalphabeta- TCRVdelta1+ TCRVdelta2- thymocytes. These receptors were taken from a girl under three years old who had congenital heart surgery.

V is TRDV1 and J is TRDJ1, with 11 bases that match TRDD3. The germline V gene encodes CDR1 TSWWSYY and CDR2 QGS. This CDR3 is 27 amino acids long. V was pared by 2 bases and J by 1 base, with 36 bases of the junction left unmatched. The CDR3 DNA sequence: TGTGCTCTTGGGGAATCCTCCTCAGCCTTCCTACTCAACCACCTCCCTGGGGGATACAGTCGCACCGATAAACTCATCTTT. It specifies CALGESSSAFLLNHLPGGYSRTDKLIF.

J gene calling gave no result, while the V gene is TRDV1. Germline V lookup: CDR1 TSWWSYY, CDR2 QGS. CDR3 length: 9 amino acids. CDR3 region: CALGELYTF. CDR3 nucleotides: TGTGCTCTTGGGGAACTATATACCTTC.

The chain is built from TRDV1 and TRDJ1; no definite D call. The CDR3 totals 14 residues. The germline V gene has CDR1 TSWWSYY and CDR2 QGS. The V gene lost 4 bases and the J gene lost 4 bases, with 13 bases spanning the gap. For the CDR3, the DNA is TGTGCTCTTGGGGTGCCTCTGCTAAACGATAAACTCATCTTT. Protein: CALGVPLLNDKLIF.

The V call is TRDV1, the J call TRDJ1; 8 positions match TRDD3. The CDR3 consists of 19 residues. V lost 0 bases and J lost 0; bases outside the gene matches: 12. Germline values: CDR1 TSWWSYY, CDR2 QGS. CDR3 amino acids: CALGELTYKVLGDTDKLIF. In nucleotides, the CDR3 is TGTGCTCTTGGGGAACTAACGTATAAGGTACTGGGGGACACCGATAAACTCATCTTT.

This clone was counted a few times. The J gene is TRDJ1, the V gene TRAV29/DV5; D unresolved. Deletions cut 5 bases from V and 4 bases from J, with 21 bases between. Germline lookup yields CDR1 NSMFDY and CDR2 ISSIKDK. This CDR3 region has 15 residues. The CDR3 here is CAADRRDDIVDKLIF. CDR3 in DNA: TGTGCAGCTGACAGGCGTGACGATATCGTCGATAAACTCATCTTT. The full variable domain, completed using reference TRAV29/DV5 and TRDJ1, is DQQVKQNSPSLSVQEGRISILNCDYTNSMFDYFLWYKKYPAEGPTFLISISSIKDKNEDGRFTVFLNKSAKHLSLHIVPSQPGDSAVYFCAADRRDDIVDKLIFGKGTRVTVEP.

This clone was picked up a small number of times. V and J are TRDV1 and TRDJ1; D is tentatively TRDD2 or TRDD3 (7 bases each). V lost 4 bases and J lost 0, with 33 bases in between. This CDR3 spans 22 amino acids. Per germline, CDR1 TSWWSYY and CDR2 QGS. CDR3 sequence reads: CALGATVPSWTVGDPDTDKLIF. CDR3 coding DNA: TGTGCTCTTGGGGCGACTGTTCCTTCCTGGACTGTGGGGGACCCCGACACCGATAAACTCATCTTT.

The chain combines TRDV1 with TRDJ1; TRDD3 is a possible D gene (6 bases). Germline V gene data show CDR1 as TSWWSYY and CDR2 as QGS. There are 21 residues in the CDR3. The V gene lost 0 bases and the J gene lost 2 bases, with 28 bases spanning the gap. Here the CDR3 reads CALGELHASRGYRGTTDKLIF. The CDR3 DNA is TGTGCTCTTGGGGAACTTCATGCTTCCAGGGGGTACAGGGGGACAACCGATAAACTCATCTTT.

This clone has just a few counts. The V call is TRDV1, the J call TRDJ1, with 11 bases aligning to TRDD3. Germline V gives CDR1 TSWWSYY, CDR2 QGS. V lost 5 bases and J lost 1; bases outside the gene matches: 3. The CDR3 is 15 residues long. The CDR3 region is CALGSWGILTDKLIF. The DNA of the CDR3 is TGTGCTCTTGGGTCCTGGGGGATACTCACCGATAAACTCATCTTT.

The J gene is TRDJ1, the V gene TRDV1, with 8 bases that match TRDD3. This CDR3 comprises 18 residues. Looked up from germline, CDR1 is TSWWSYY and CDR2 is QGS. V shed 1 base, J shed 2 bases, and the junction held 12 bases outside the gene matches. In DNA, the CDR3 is TGTGCTCTTGGGGAACCCACGGCTGGGGATACCGGGACCGATAAACTCATCTTT. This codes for CALGEPTAGDTGTDKLIF.

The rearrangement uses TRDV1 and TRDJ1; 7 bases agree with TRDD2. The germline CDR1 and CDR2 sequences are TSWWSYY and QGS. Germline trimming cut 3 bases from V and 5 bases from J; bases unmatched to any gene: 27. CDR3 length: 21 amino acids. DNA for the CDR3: TGTGCTCTTGGGGAGGGCCTTCCTGGATTTCGAGGGATTTCACCCCGAGATAAACTCATCTTT. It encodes CALGEGLPGFRGISPRDKLIF.

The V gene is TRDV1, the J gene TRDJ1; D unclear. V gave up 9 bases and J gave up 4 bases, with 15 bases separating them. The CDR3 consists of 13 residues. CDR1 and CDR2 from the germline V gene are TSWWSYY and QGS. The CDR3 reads CALESSPNDKLIF. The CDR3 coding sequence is TGTGCTCTCGAGTCGTCTCCAAACGATAAACTCATCTTT.

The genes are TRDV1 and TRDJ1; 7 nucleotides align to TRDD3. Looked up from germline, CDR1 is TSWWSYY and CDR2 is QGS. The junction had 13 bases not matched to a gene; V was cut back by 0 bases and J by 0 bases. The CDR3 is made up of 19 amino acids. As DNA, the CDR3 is TGTGCTCTTGGGGAACTCGTCCCTCTGGGGGGTCCATACACCGATAAACTCATCTTT. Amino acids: CALGELVPLGGPYTDKLIF.

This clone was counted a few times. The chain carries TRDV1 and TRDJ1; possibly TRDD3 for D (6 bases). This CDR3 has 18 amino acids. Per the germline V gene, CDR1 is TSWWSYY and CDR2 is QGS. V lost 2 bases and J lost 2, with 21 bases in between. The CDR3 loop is CALGETFLGISGTDKLIF. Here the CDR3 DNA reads TGTGCTCTTGGGGAAACCTTTCTGGGGATTTCGGGGACCGATAAACTCATCTTT.